Sequencing of this T cell receptor (beta chain) was carried out in a study of cytomegalovirus exposure and HLA in healthy donors. Study-level findings and limits: Clonal expansion was found to be greater in HLA-associated TCR beta chains than in equally common others in a later analysis. Most TCR beta V segments were productive about 87% or about 30% of the time in an earlier analysis.

As for this clone: Antigen specificity is unknown.

V lost 2 bases and J lost 4; bases outside the gene matches: 2. Germline V CDR1 and CDR2: LNHDA, SQIVND (reference sequence). The CDR3 is 14 residues long. PCR primers comprised 60 Vbeta and 13 Jbeta primers. Some clones are missing from TCRdb's copy, which holds only in-frame ones; the method was immunoSEQ multiplex PCR. The data show roughly 160,000 clones, around four fifths seen once. Sequencing was performed on PBMCs. The chain couples TRBV19 to TRBJ2-7; 10 bases agree with TRBD2. The TCR originated in a man between 25 and 39 years old in good health and CMV-seronegative. CDR3 nucleotides: TGTGCCAGTAGTATACCACTAGCGGGGTACGAGCAGTACTTC. It codes for CASSIPLAGYEQYF.